One and the same sample provided the 29 T cell receptor beta chains below, sequenced in a study of T-cell reconstitution after alpha-beta-depleted transplantation in children. Researchers prepared the TCRbeta library using unique molecular identifiers, the study reports. TCRdb reprocessed the PCR reads with MiXCR, giving one entry per CDR3 protein. The sample includes 300,000 to 400,000 distinct CDR3 sequences, approximately 23% seen only once; the top ten take 9.5% to 13%. Specimen: PBMCs, mostly from graft donor cells, collected 180 days after TCRalphabeta/CD19-depleted stem cell transplant. These receptors all come from a male patient under 18 who had a stem cell transplant for acute lymphoblastic leukemia, so the T cells may come from the graft donor.

This clonotype was seen ten or more times. The rearrangement joins TRBV11-2 to TRBJ2-7; 7 nucleotides agree with TRBD1. The CDR3 has 14 residues. Per the germline V gene, CDR1 is SGHAT and CDR2 is FQNNGV. V shed 1 base and J 7 bases; nucleotides not matched to a gene: 7. This CDR3 reads CASSLVQGMREQYF. In nucleotides, the CDR3 is TGTGCCAGCAGCTTAGTACAGGGGATGAGGGAGCAGTACTTC.

This clonotype was seen only a few times. This sequence joins TRBV20-1 and TRBJ2-7, with 7 positions matching TRBD1. Germline values: CDR1 DFQATT, CDR2 SNEGSKA (reference sequence). Trimming took 2 bases from V and 5 from J; bases not matched to a gene: 9. This CDR3 has 14 amino acids. CDR3 sequence (DNA): TGCAGTGCTAGAAGATCTGGGCAGGGGGACGAGCAGTACTTC. It specifies CSARRSGQGDEQYF.

The rearrangement links TRBV27 to TRBJ1-2; TRBD1 is a possible D gene (6 bases). Looked up from germline, CDR1 is MNHEY and CDR2 is SMNVEV (reference sequence). CDR3 size: 16 residues. Trimming shortened V by 3 bases and J by 4 bases, and 18 bases separated the two germline ends. The DNA for the CDR3 is TGTGCCAGCAGTTTTGGACCCCCTGTGGGGGCCTATGGCTACACCTTC. It is translated as CASSFGPPVGAYGYTF.

The chain links TRBV7-6 to TRBJ2-1; D is undetermined. CDR3 size: 13 residues. V was trimmed by 2 bases and J by 6 bases, leaving 8 bases between them. In germline, CDR1 is SGHVS, CDR2 FNYEAQ. CDR3 sequence (DNA): TGTGCCAGCAGCTTAATCGGTGCCAATGAGCAGTTCTTC. It codes for CASSLIGANEQFF. Using reference TRBV7-6 and TRBJ2-1 for the parts outside the CDR3, the full variable domain is GAGVSQSPRYKVTKRGQDVALRCDPISGHVSLYWYRQALGQGPEFLTYFNYEAQQDKSGLPNDRFSAERPEGSISTLTIQRTEQRDSAMYRCASSLIGANEQFFGPGTRLTVL.

The chain is built from TRBV18 and TRBJ2-5; no reliable D call. Trimming took 2 bases from V and 4 from J, leaving 11 bases between them. The germline gives CDR1 KGHSH, CDR2 LQKENI. CDR3 length equals 14 residues. The CDR3: CASSPRQRGETQYF. The CDR3 DNA reads as TGTGCCAGCTCACCAAGGCAGCGCGGAGAGACCCAGTACTTC. Drawing the rest from reference TRBV18 and TRBJ2-5, the complete variable domain is NAGVMQNPRHLVRRRGQEARLRCSPMKGHSHVYWYRQLPEEGLKFMVYLQKENIIDESGMPKERFSAEFPKEGPSILRIQQVVRGDSAAYFCASSPRQRGETQYFGPGTRLLVL.

The chain combines TRBV6-2 or TRBV6-3 with TRBJ2-2, with D hard to call. Germline values: CDR1 MNHEY, CDR2 SVGEGT. The CDR3 is 14 amino acids. V gave up 4 bases and J gave up 8 bases, with 14 bases separating them. Written as DNA, the CDR3 is TGTGCCAGCAGTTTTCGGCCGCGAGCGGGGGAGCTGTTTTTT. It yields the protein CASSFRPRAGELFF.

This clonotype was recorded a few times. Here the CDR3 DNA reads TGCGCCAGCAGCTCCTTGGACCGGGCCAATCAGCCCCAGCATTTT. Residues: CASSSLDRANQPQHF. This sequence joins TRBV5-1 and TRBJ1-5, with D hard to call. V shed 3 bases and J shed 3 bases, with 13 bases lying between them. The germline V gene encodes CDR1 SGHRS and CDR2 YFSETQ. The CDR3 has 15 amino acids.

The rearrangement links TRBV9 to TRBJ1-2; D gene ambiguous. Germline V lookup: CDR1 SGDLS, CDR2 YYNGEE. V lost 0 bases and J 4 bases, leaving 10 bases between the germline ends. The CDR3 sequence is 14 residues long. As DNA, the CDR3 is TGTGCCAGCAGCGTAGGTCTTCGGGCCTATGGCTACACCTTC. This gives the protein CASSVGLRAYGYTF. Based on the CDR3 plus reference TRBV9 and TRBJ1-2, the full variable domain is DSGVTQTPKHLITATGQRVTLRCSPRSGDLSVYWYQQSLDQGLQFLIQYYNGEERAKGNILERFSAQQFPDLHSELNLSSLELGDSALYFCASSVGLRAYGYTFGSGTRLTVV.

Here the CDR3 reads CASSELAGPYNEQFF. The CDR3 DNA follows: TGTGCCAGCAGCGAACTAGCGGGCCCCTACAATGAGCAGTTCTTC. The V and J genes are TRBV9 and TRBJ2-1; 9 bases line up with TRBD2. Germline CDR1 and CDR2: SGDLS and YYNGEE. After removal of 3 bases from V and 2 bases from J, the junction contained 3 bases not matched to a gene. There are 15 residues in the CDR3.

At least ten counts were recorded for this clonotype. V and J are TRBV27 and TRBJ2-7, with D possibly matching TRBD2 (6 bases). Trimming removed 4 bases from V and 3 bases from J, with 16 bases in between. The CDR3 is 15 amino acids. Germline V gives CDR1 MNHEY, CDR2 SMNVEV (reference sequence). CDR3 sequence: CASSSLAWGSYEQYF. The DNA of the CDR3 is TGTGCCAGCAGTTCCCTAGCGTGGGGAAGCTACGAGCAGTACTTC.

A remark on this clonotype: Mismatch with germline at one junction end may stem from a read error. This chain joins TRBV12-3 or TRBV12-4 and TRBJ2-3; D is uncertain. The CDR3 has 14 residues. In DNA form, the CDR3 reads TGTGCCAGCAGTTTCGCCCCTAGGCTGGTTACGGAGTATTTT. Protein product: CASSFAPRLVTEYF.

The CDR3 reads CASSPGQGVPYEQYF. CDR3 DNA: TGCGCCAGCAGCCCGGGACAGGGGGTCCCCTACGAGCAGTACTTC. The V call is TRBV5-1, the J call TRBJ2-7; 11 bases fit TRBD1. V lost 4 bases, J lost 2 bases, and 5 bases stayed unmatched. From germline, CDR1 is SGHRS and CDR2 YFSETQ. The CDR3 is made up of 15 amino acids. Based on the CDR3 plus reference TRBV5-1 and TRBJ2-7, the full variable domain is KAGVTQTPRYLIKTRGQQVTLSCSPISGHRSVSWYQQTPGQGLQFLFEYFSETQRNKGNFPGRFSGRQFSNSRSEMNVSTLELGDSALYLCASSPGQGVPYEQYFGPGTRLTVT.

V is TRBV7-6 and J is TRBJ1-2, with D unresolved. This CDR3 comprises 14 residues. V was shortened by 1 base and J by 5 bases, with 11 bases between the two germline ends. Germline CDR1 and CDR2: SGHVS and FNYEAQ. CDR3 region: CASSLGWGTYGYTF. Written as DNA, the CDR3 is TGTGCCAGCAGCTTAGGGTGGGGAACTTATGGCTACACCTTC. The full variable domain, its missing parts supplied by reference TRBV7-6 and TRBJ1-2, is GAGVSQSPRYKVTKRGQDVALRCDPISGHVSLYWYRQALGQGPEFLTYFNYEAQQDKSGLPNDRFSAERPEGSISTLTIQRTEQRDSAMYRCASSLGWGTYGYTFGSGTRLTVV.

In this sample, this clonotype turned up a few times. No DNA is shown, since the ends of the CDR3 on it are uncertain; the CDR3 is the one TCRdb lists. The V gene is TRBV28, the J gene TRBJ2-7. The CDR3 spans 12 amino acids, including both terminal residues. Germline values: CDR1 MDHEN, CDR2 SYDVKM. CDR3 region: CASSSSTAEQYF.

The rearrangement uses TRBV4-1 and TRBJ1-5; D is ambiguous. V dropped 0 bases and J dropped 7 bases, with 16 bases sitting between them. The CDR3 spans 16 residues. Germline CDR1 reads MGHRA; CDR2 reads YSYEKL. The CDR3 protein is CASSQDAGNKYQPQHF. The CDR3 DNA follows: TGCGCCAGCAGCCAAGACGCCGGGAACAAGTACCAGCCCCAGCATTTT.

The chain combines TRBV5-1 with TRBJ1-3; TRBD1 might be the D (5 bases). Germline CDR1 reads SGHRS; CDR2 reads YFSETQ. The CDR3 is 16 residues long. Trimming removed 3 bases at V and 0 bases at J, with 13 bases between. CDR3 sequence (DNA): TGCGCCAGCAGCTGGAGCCTGGGGCACTCTGGAAACACCATATATTTT. Translated, it gives CASSWSLGHSGNTIYF. The complete variable domain, with remaining parts taken from reference TRBV5-1 and TRBJ1-3, reads KAGVTQTPRYLIKTRGQQVTLSCSPISGHRSVSWYQQTPGQGLQFLFEYFSETQRNKGNFPGRFSGRQFSNSRSEMNVSTLELGDSALYLCASSWSLGHSGNTIYFGEGSWLTVV.

The chain recombines TRBV18 with TRBJ2-1; 12 nucleotides align to TRBD2. Germline trimming cut 3 bases from V and 3 bases from J; bases unmatched to any gene: 6. The CDR3 sequence is 17 residues long. In germline, CDR1 is KGHSH, CDR2 LQKENI. CDR3 sequence reads: CASSPRLAGAYYNEQFF. DNA of the CDR3: TGTGCCAGCTCACCGAGACTAGCGGGAGCGTACTACAATGAGCAGTTCTTC.

This clonotype showed up just a few times. The V call is TRBV6-5, the J call TRBJ1-2; D perhaps matches TRBD1 (5 bases). This CDR3 contains 17 residues. Trimming pared 0 bases from V and 4 bases from J, leaving 18 bases between. Germline CDR1 is MNHEY and CDR2 is SVGAGI. In DNA form, the CDR3 reads TGTGCCAGCAGTTACTCCGATGCCGGGGCAGCGAGCTATGGCTACACCTTC. Translation: CASSYSDAGAASYGYTF.

This clonotype was counted many times. The rearrangement joins TRBV7-3 to TRBJ2-5, with D possibly being TRBD2 (6 bases). Per the germline V gene, CDR1 is SGHTA and CDR2 is FQGTGA. This CDR3 comprises 13 residues. Trimming left V 6 bases short and J 4 bases short, with 12 bases between. CDR3 region: CASSSGTLETQYF. CDR3 sequence (DNA): TGTGCCAGCAGTTCCGGGACTTTAGAGACCCAGTACTTC.

This clonotype was picked up a small number of times. The rearrangement links TRBV27 to TRBJ2-1, with D possibly matching TRBD1 (5 bases). The V gene's germline CDR1 is MNHEY and CDR2 SMNVEV (reference sequence). V was trimmed by 5 bases and J by 7 bases, leaving 18 bases between them. CDR3 size: 15 residues. CDR3 amino acids: CASSLQGWGSNEQFF. Written as DNA, the CDR3 is TGTGCCAGCAGTCTCCAGGGTTGGGGAAGTAATGAGCAGTTCTTC.

The chain uses TRBV13 and TRBJ2-1; 11 positions agree with TRBD2. In germline, CDR1 is PRHDT, CDR2 FYEKMQ (reference sequence). Unmatched junction bases numbered 7, after V lost 5 bases and J lost 4 bases. The CDR3 is made up of 16 amino acids. The CDR3 DNA reads as TGTGCCAGCAGCGGGACTAGCGGAAACCGTTACAATGAGCAGTTCTTC. It translates to CASSGTSGNRYNEQFF.

This clonotype has a count of ten or more. One end of the junction is discordant with germline, which a read error may explain. The V and J genes are TRBV5-1 and TRBJ2-1, with a weak D call TRBD1 (5 bases). The CDR3 covers 15 residues. Germline assignment: CDR1 SGHRS and CDR2 YFSETQ. The CDR3 reads CASSLGVSSYNEQFF. CDR3 nucleotide sequence: TGTGCCAGCAGTTTAGGGGTAAGCTCCTACAATGAGCAGTTCTTC.

As for this clonotype: One junction end does not reproduce the germline sequence, and a read error may be involved. The chain is built from TRBV5-5 and TRBJ2-1; D uncertain. Germline V gene sequence: CDR1 SGHKS, CDR2 YYEKEE (reference sequence). This CDR3 has 15 amino acids. In DNA form, the CDR3 reads TGTGCCAGCAGCTTGGGTCTAAGCTCCAACAATGAGCAGTTCTTC. Amino acid sequence: CASSLGLSSNNEQFF.

The rearrangement uses TRBV20-1 and TRBJ2-1, with a possible D match to TRBD2 (5 bases). Germline V gene lookup returns CDR1 DFQATT and CDR2 SNEGSKA (reference sequence). CDR3 length: 13 amino acids. The ends were cut back, 4 bases at V and 5 bases at J, with 12 bases in the middle. In DNA, the CDR3 is TGCAGTGCTACCCTTCGAGCGGACAATGAGCAGTTCTTC. Protein sequence: CSATLRADNEQFF.

This clonotype was observed a few times. The rearrangement links TRBV6-5 to TRBJ2-7; 9 nucleotides match TRBD2. There are 14 residues in the CDR3. The germline gives CDR1 MNHEY, CDR2 SVGAGI. Trimming removed 4 bases from V and 5 bases from J; junction bases left unmatched: 6. In DNA form, the CDR3 reads TGTGCCAGCAGTTGGAGCGGGAGGTTCAACGAGCAGTACTTC. Its protein is CASSWSGRFNEQYF.

The CDR3 loop is CASSLAGGSQNIQYF. CDR3 nucleotides: TGTGCCAGCAGTTTAGCGGGGGGGTCCCAAAACATTCAGTACTTC. The chain links TRBV12-3 or TRBV12-4 to TRBJ2-4; 7 bases are shared with TRBD2. V lost 0 bases and J lost 5; bases outside the gene matches: 4. This CDR3 contains 15 residues.

CDR3: CASSLGGRDYYGYTF. The CDR3 nucleotides are TGCGCCAGCAGCTTGGGTGGCAGGGACTACTATGGCTACACCTTC. The chain couples TRBV5-1 to TRBJ1-2; maybe TRBD1 (5 bases). The germline V gene encodes CDR1 SGHRS and CDR2 YFSETQ. The CDR3 consists of 15 residues. Trimming removed 0 bases at V and 3 bases at J, with 12 bases between. Looking up the rest from reference TRBV5-1 and TRBJ1-2 gives the full variable domain: KAGVTQTPRYLIKTRGQQVTLSCSPISGHRSVSWYQQTPGQGLQFLFEYFSETQRNKGNFPGRFSGRQFSNSRSEMNVSTLELGDSALYLCASSLGGRDYYGYTFGSGTRLTVV.

This clonotype was counted between two and nine times. This chain uses TRBV5-4 with TRBJ2-2; tentatively, D is TRBD2 (6 bases). Germline CDR1 and CDR2: SGHNT and YYREEE (reference sequence). This CDR3 region has 15 residues. The V gene lost 1 base and the J gene lost 6 bases, with 13 bases spanning the gap. CDR3 sequence: CASSLHAGKAGELFF. The CDR3 DNA is TGTGCCAGCAGCTTGCACGCGGGAAAGGCCGGGGAGCTGTTTTTT. The variable domain in full, with the rest retrieved from reference TRBV5-4 and TRBJ2-2, is ETGVTQSPTHLIKTRGQQVTLRCSSQSGHNTVSWYQQALGQGPQFIFQYYREEENGRGNFPPRFSGLQFPNYSSELNVNALELDDSALYLCASSLHAGKAGELFFGEGSRLTVL.

CDR3: CASSSAGGGGELFF. CDR3 bases: TGTGCCAGTAGTAGCGCAGGGGGAGGCGGGGAGCTGTTTTTT. This sequence joins TRBV19 and TRBJ2-2; TRBD1 might be the D (7 bases). V lost 4 bases, J lost 7 bases, and 13 bases lay in between. Germline V gene sequence: CDR1 LNHDA, CDR2 SQIVND (reference sequence). The CDR3 runs to 14 residues.